Following are 9 T cell receptor beta chains from one sample sequenced in a study of cytomegalovirus exposure and HLA in healthy donors. Primers for the PCR totalled 60 Vbeta and 13 Jbeta. The protocol was immunoSEQ multiplex PCR, while the TCRdb copy is restricted to in-frame clones and leaves out a portion. Recorded here are about 87,000 clones; the top ten clones represent 15%. The sequenced sample consisted of PBMCs. These receptors were collected from a man aged 50 to 59 in good health and CMV-seropositive.

This chain joins TRBV9 and TRBJ2-1, with 7 bases identical to TRBD2. Germline CDR1 SGDLS, CDR2 YYNGEE. Trimming took 7 bases from V and 7 from J; bases not matched to a gene: 2. The CDR3 length is 11 residues. The CDR3 sequence: CASGSGNEQFF. CDR3 DNA sequence: TGTGCCAGCGGTAGCGGGAATGAGCAGTTCTTC.

The chain joins TRBV4-3 to TRBJ1-4, with 8 bases fitting TRBD1. The CDR3 spans 16 residues. Trimming removed 2 bases from V and 7 bases from J; junction bases left unmatched: 9. Per germline, CDR1 LGHNA and CDR2 YSLEER. The CDR3 nucleotides read TGCGCCAGCAGCCAACTCACCGGGACAGGAGGTGAAAAACTGTTTTTT. Its protein is CASSQLTGTGGEKLFF.

This chain joins TRBV4-1 and TRBJ1-1; tentatively, D is TRBD1 (6 bases). The V gene's germline CDR1 is MGHRA and CDR2 YSYEKL. The CDR3 sequence is 16 residues long. V was cut by 3 bases and J by 0 bases, with 14 bases left in between. CDR3 sequence (DNA): TGCGCCAGCAGCCAGACAGGTCGTAGCATGAACACTGAAGCTTTCTTT. It yields the protein CASSQTGRSMNTEAFF.

CDR3 protein: CAWSKAGAGEQYF. CDR3 DNA: TGTGCCTGGAGTAAGGCGGGAGCTGGCGAGCAGTACTTC. The V and J genes are TRBV30 and TRBJ2-7; 7 bases match TRBD2. The CDR3 runs 13 residues. Germline CDR1 is GTSNPN and CDR2 is SVGIG (reference sequence). Germline trimming cut 2 bases from V and 6 bases from J; bases unmatched to any gene: 7.

The chain carries TRBV5-1 and TRBJ2-7, with D perhaps matching TRBD1 (6 bases). The CDR3 covers 13 residues. CDR1 and CDR2 (germline): SGHRS, YFSETQ. The V end was cut by 4 bases, the J end by 5 bases, with 13 bases between. The CDR3 region has the DNA TGCGCCAGCAGCCGTCTGGGGGCTCACGAGCAGTACTTC. Its protein is CASSRLGAHEQYF. Drawing the rest from reference TRBV5-1 and TRBJ2-7, the complete variable domain is KAGVTQTPRYLIKTRGQQVTLSCSPISGHRSVSWYQQTPGQGLQFLFEYFSETQRNKGNFPGRFSGRQFSNSRSEMNVSTLELGDSALYLCASSRLGAHEQYFGPGTRLTVT.

The chain links TRBV7-9 to TRBJ2-3; a weak D match, TRBD2 (6 bases). Germline assignment: CDR1 SEHNR and CDR2 FQNEAQ (reference sequence). V lost 11 bases and J 3 bases, leaving 15 bases between the germline ends. CDR3 length: 13 amino acids. The CDR3, as DNA: TGTGCCTGCGGGGAAAGCCTTACAGATACGCAGTATTTT. Amino acids: CACGESLTDTQYF.

This rearrangement joins TRBV7-6 to TRBJ2-1; D is ambiguous. Trimming removed 1 base at V and 8 bases at J, with 12 bases between. This CDR3 region has 14 residues. Germline V gives CDR1 SGHVS, CDR2 FNYEAQ. This chain's CDR3 is CASSLGWSLHEQFF. For the CDR3, the DNA is TGTGCCAGCAGCTTAGGGTGGTCTCTACATGAGCAGTTCTTC.

The chain employs TRBV29-1 and TRBJ2-5, with 9 positions matching TRBD1. Trimming took 4 bases from V and 2 from J; bases not matched to a gene: 2. The germline V gene has CDR1 SQVTM and CDR2 ANQGSEA. The CDR3 length is 13 residues. The CDR3 DNA is TGCAGCGTTGCAGGGACAGGGCAAGAGACCCAGTACTTC. Translating gives CSVAGTGQETQYF.

The chain uses TRBV19 and TRBJ1-1; D gene uncertain. Trimming removed 3 bases at V and 3 bases at J, with 11 bases between. This CDR3 has 14 amino acids. The V gene's germline CDR1 is LNHDA and CDR2 SQIVND (reference sequence). This CDR3 reads CASSIWSSDTEAFF. The CDR3 DNA reads TGTGCCAGTAGTATCTGGAGTTCCGACACTGAAGCTTTCTTT.